This T cell receptor beta chain was sequenced for a study of control samples from healthy donors and cancer patients. V was trimmed by 4 bases and J by 2 bases, leaving 10 bases between them. Germline loops: CDR1 SGHKS, CDR2 YYEKEE (reference sequence). There are 14 residues in the CDR3. Sequencing was performed with immunoSEQ multiplex PCR; in TCRdb, only in-frame clones are kept and a portion is missing. The sample shows approximately 150,000 clones, around 92% of them seen only once. The sample consisted of blood. J is TRBJ1-5 and V is TRBV5-5; D is possibly TRBD1 (6 bases). This TCR came from a man aged 25-45 years in good health. The DNA for the CDR3 is TGTGCCAGCAGCGAGGGACACGGCAATCAGCCCCAGCATTTT. It encodes CASSEGHGNQPQHF.